The 21 T cell receptor beta chains below come from one sample, sequenced in a study of T cell repertoires in cytomegalovirus infection. TCRdb ran MiXCR on the reads and lists one entry per CDR3 protein. Found here are 250,000 to 300,000 distinct CDR3 sequences, roughly a quarter of them singletons; the top ten hold roughly 14%. Sequencing was done on a sample of PBMCs. These receptors all come from a human donor in good health (CMV status not recorded). Some clones in this sample may be carry-over from other donors' samples.

This clonotype was seen more than once but under ten times. The chain is built from TRBV28 and TRBJ1-2; D might be TRBD1 (5 bases). Germline V gene data show CDR1 as MDHEN and CDR2 as SYDVKM. This CDR3 is built from 17 residues. Trimming removed 6 bases from V and 3 bases from J, with 23 bases in between. CDR3 sequence (DNA): TGTGCCAGCAGCCGGAGCGGGGCCGGGAAGTTCGACTATGGCTACACCTTC. It is translated as CASSRSGAGKFDYGYTF.

J is TRBJ1-1 and V is TRBV20-1; 7 bases are shared with TRBD1. V was clipped by 0 bases and J by 6 bases; unmatched bases: 13. Germline values: CDR1 DFQATT, CDR2 SNEGSKA (reference sequence). The CDR3 covers 16 residues. The CDR3 here is CSARDPTGRGSAEAFF. Written as DNA, the CDR3 is TGCAGTGCTAGAGATCCGACAGGGCGGGGCAGCGCTGAAGCTTTCTTT.

This clonotype was picked up many times. The chain couples TRBV7-9 to TRBJ2-1; D might be TRBD1 (6 bases). The germline V gene has CDR1 SEHNR and CDR2 FQNEAQ (reference sequence). V was pared by 6 bases and J by 9 bases, with 21 bases between. The CDR3 extends over 15 amino acids. DNA of the CDR3: TGTGCCAGCAGTTTGGGGGCGGCTTCCAGGGGTGAGCAGTTCTTC. Protein sequence: CASSLGAASRGEQFF.

The chain has TRBV6-2 or TRBV6-3 and TRBJ2-2; TRBD2 matches 7 bases. The V segment lost 8 bases and the J segment 0 bases; nucleotides outside the gene matches: 12. In germline, CDR1 is MNHEY, CDR2 SVGEGT. CDR3 length: 17 residues. In nucleotides, the CDR3 is TGTGCCAGCCACCCACTCGCCGGACTAGCGAACACCGGGGAGCTGTTTTTT. This encodes CASHPLAGLANTGELFF.

The table lists this clonotype with a few counts. The DNA of the CDR3 is TGTGCCAGTAAGAAGGCAGGGGCTAGGTATGAGCAGTTCTTC. This codes for CASKKAGARYEQFF. The chain is built from TRBV19 and TRBJ2-1; a weak D match, TRBD1 (6 bases). Trimming took 7 bases from V and 8 from J, leaving 18 bases between them. This CDR3 is built from 14 residues. Germline V gene lookup returns CDR1 LNHDA and CDR2 SQIVND (reference sequence).

In this sample, this clonotype turned up many times. The chain employs TRBV7-8 and TRBJ1-1; TRBD1 matches at 9 bases. With V trimmed by 3 bases and J by 4 bases, 15 bases remained unmatched. Per the germline V gene, CDR1 is SGHVS and CDR2 is FQNEAQ. This CDR3 contains 18 residues. Here the CDR3 DNA reads TGTGCCAGCAGCTTGCAGGGACAGGGTTTCAAGATTGGCACTGAAGCTTTCTTT. Translated: CASSLQGQGFKIGTEAFF.

This clonotype was detected a few times. The chain joins TRBV6-6 to TRBJ2-7, with TRBD2 identical over 7 bases. Germline V gene data show CDR1 as MNHNY and CDR2 as SVGAGI (reference sequence). The CDR3 spans 13 residues. Trimming took 7 bases from V and 4 from J; bases not matched to a gene: 7. The CDR3 loop is CASTSAGEYEQYF. The CDR3 DNA is TGTGCCAGCACCAGCGCGGGGGAGTACGAGCAGTACTTC.

This clonotype was recorded a few times. CDR3 sequence: CASSKSGPTEQYF. In DNA, the CDR3 is TGTGCCAGCAGCAAATCCGGGCCCACCGAGCAGTACTTC. The J gene is TRBJ2-7, the V gene TRBV7-2; D gene ambiguous. Trimming pared 5 bases from V and 6 bases from J, leaving 14 bases between. Germline V gene sequence: CDR1 SGHTA, CDR2 FQGNSA. The CDR3 length is 13 residues. The variable domain in full, completed from reference TRBV7-2 and TRBJ2-7, reads GAGVSQSPSNKVTEKGKDVELRCDPISGHTALYWYRQSLGQGLEFLIYFQGNSAPDKSGLPSDRFSAERTGGSVSTLTIQRTQQEDSAVYLCASSKSGPTEQYFGPGTRLTVT.

This clonotype was detected a few times. The chain uses TRBV4-3 and TRBJ2-7; possible D gene TRBD1, 6 bases. This CDR3 contains 13 residues. The V end lost 1 base, the J end lost 3 bases, and 7 bases lay between the germline ends. In germline, CDR1 is LGHNA, CDR2 YSLEER. CDR3 loop: CASSQARGYEQYF. The CDR3 bases are TGCGCCAGCAGCCAAGCCAGGGGCTACGAGCAGTACTTC.

This clonotype was picked up a small number of times. This chain uses TRBV29-1 with TRBJ2-3; a possible D gene is TRBD2 (6 bases). Germline assignment: CDR1 SQVTM and CDR2 ANQGSEA. Trimming left V 4 bases short and J 5 bases short, with 16 bases between. The CDR3 covers 14 residues. CDR3 sequence reads: CSVAETSFGDTQYF. DNA for the CDR3: TGCAGCGTTGCCGAGACTAGTTTCGGAGATACGCAGTATTTT.

This chain joins TRBV12-5 and TRBJ2-1; the match to TRBD1 covers 9 bases. The CDR3 has 17 amino acids. After removal of 2 bases from V and 8 bases from J, the junction contained 13 bases not matched to a gene. Germline values: CDR1 LGHNT, CDR2 FRNRAP. The CDR3 nucleotides read TGTGCTAGTGGTTTGTGGACAGGGGCGACCCCTCCATATGAGCAGTTCTTC. It translates to CASGLWTGATPPYEQFF. Supplemented by reference TRBV12-5 and TRBJ2-1, the full variable domain reads DARVTQTPRHKVTEMGQEVTMRCQPILGHNTVFWYRQTMMQGLELLAYFRNRAPLDDSGMPKDRFSAEMPDATLATLKIQPSEPRDSAVYFCASGLWTGATPPYEQFFGPGTRLTVL.

This clonotype was observed at least ten times. This sequence joins TRBV7-2 and TRBJ2-6; D gene unclear. Germline lookup yields CDR1 SGHTA and CDR2 FQGNSA. This CDR3 contains 15 residues. Between the trimmed V and J ends, which lost 0 bases and 1 base, there was a span of 4 bases. The CDR3 DNA reads TGTGCCAGCAGCTTAGCGGGTTCTGGGGCCAACGTCCTGACTTTC. It yields the protein CASSLAGSGANVLTF.

The chain carries TRBV29-1 and TRBJ2-3; a possible D gene is TRBD2 (5 bases). The CDR3 length is 13 residues. The germline gives CDR1 SQVTM, CDR2 ANQGSEA. V lost 1 base, J lost 3 bases, and 8 bases lay in between. The CDR3 bases are TGCAGCGTTGAAGTGCCGGGGACAGATACGCAGTATTTT. This gives the protein CSVEVPGTDTQYF.

This clonotype was observed many times. This chain connects TRBV28 to TRBJ2-1; TRBD2 matches 11 bases. CDR1 is MDHEN, CDR2 SYDVKM, per germline. The CDR3 loop spans 15 amino acids. V dropped 5 bases and J dropped 7; count of bases not matched to a gene: 7. CDR3 sequence: CASSPLAGVTNEQFF. CDR3 nucleotide sequence: TGTGCCAGCAGTCCACTAGCGGGAGTTACTAATGAGCAGTTCTTC.

The rearrangement joins TRBV20-1 to TRBJ2-7; possibly TRBD1 for D (7 bases). The CDR3 length is 14 residues. Germline lookup yields CDR1 DFQATT and CDR2 SNEGSKA (reference sequence). Deletions cut 5 bases from V and 4 bases from J, with 18 bases between. CDR3 bases: TGCAGTGCTCTCAGGGGGGCAACTTCTTACGAGCAGTACTTC. It is translated as CSALRGATSYEQYF.

This clonotype occurred many times. The chain joins TRBV11-2 to TRBJ1-1, with D unclear. The length of the CDR3 is 13 residues. Per germline, CDR1 SGHAT and CDR2 FQNNGV. The V and J ends lost 5 bases and 0 bases respectively, with 7 bases between them. CDR3 residues: CASSAVMNTEAFF. CDR3 coding DNA: TGTGCCAGCAGCGCCGTTATGAACACTGAAGCTTTCTTT.

This clonotype was seen many times. The chain joins TRBV7-3 to TRBJ2-1; D not resolved. This CDR3 has 14 residues. Looked up from germline, CDR1 is SGHTA and CDR2 is FQGTGA. Trimming took 5 bases from V and 7 from J, leaving 15 bases between them. The CDR3 protein is CASSPMNVMNEQFF. The CDR3 DNA follows: TGTGCCAGCAGCCCAATGAATGTGATGAATGAGCAGTTCTTC.

V gene TRBV10-3 combines with J gene TRBJ2-5, with 7 positions matching TRBD1. Germline V gene sequence: CDR1 ENHRY, CDR2 SYGVKD. This CDR3 comprises 11 residues. Unmatched junction bases numbered 7, after V lost 11 bases and J lost 7 bases. CDR3 nucleotides: TGTGCCTCGTGGACAGGTGGGACCCAGTACTTC. This sequence encodes CASWTGGTQYF.

This rearrangement joins TRBV24-1 to TRBJ1-6, with D possibly being TRBD1 (5 bases). The V gene's germline CDR1 is KGHDR and CDR2 SFDVKD. CDR3 length equals 13 residues. V was cut by 9 bases and J by 8 bases, with 13 bases left in between. The CDR3 protein is CATGGTPDSPLHF. CDR3 coding DNA: TGTGCCACCGGGGGGACGCCAGATTCACCCCTCCACTTT.

This sequence joins TRBV4-3 and TRBJ2-7, with D perhaps TRBD1 (7 bases). This CDR3 contains 16 residues. V was clipped by 0 bases and J by 6 bases, with 18 bases between them. Germline lookup yields CDR1 LGHNA and CDR2 YSLEER. The CDR3 DNA sequence: TGCGCCAGCAGCCAAGAGGTAGGGGGGACAGCGGGCGAGCAGTACTTC. Its translation is CASSQEVGGTAGEQYF.

This sequence joins TRBV11-2 and TRBJ2-5; either TRBD1 or TRBD2 may fit D (5 bases each). This CDR3 is built from 16 residues. CDR1 and CDR2 (germline): SGHAT, FQNNGV. Trimming cost V 5 bases and J 0 bases, with 16 bases left between them. The CDR3 DNA sequence: TGTGCCAGCAGCCCCCCGGGGCCAGGTTACCAAGAGACCCAGTACTTC. It is translated as CASSPPGPGYQETQYF.